This T cell receptor (beta chain) was captured by sequencing in a study of T cell repertoires in cytomegalovirus infection (dated by TCRdb to the late 2010s). Regarding the research as a whole: The HLA type of each donor mattered for the analysis, because public TCR beta signatures pointed to carriage of CMV infection along with the matching HLA type. What the study reported, not specific to this receptor: Carriers of CMV infection plus the relevant HLA type were discriminated by the cumulative frequency of public TCR beta family members in the study cohort and in an independent 352-donor cohort. In the ex vivo response, HLA-C-restricted CMV-specific TCR beta clonotypes were dominant, and in two of eight donors the single most frequent clonotype came from this HLA-C-restricted group.

The listed sequencing device is Illumina HiSeq 1500. TCRdb reran the public reads through fastp at Q25 and MiXCR, keeping productive beta chains. Merged by CDR3 protein, the rows form single entries marked with the most common genes and DNA. The sample table shows roughly 230,000 distinct CDR3 sequences, and over 15% are seen once. The top ten clones comprise more than 45% of the sample. CDR1 and CDR2 were assigned from the germline V gene as LGHNA and YNFKEQ. The V and J ends are trimmed by 3 bases and 4 bases, leaving 12 bases between them. The CDR3 goes from the cysteine to the phenylalanine over 14 residues. Only CDR3 DNA remains: 42 bases, in frame from the first base. On this clonotype: Its target antigen remains unknown. No qualities accompany the bases; no much larger clone lies one base away.

Recombination linked TRBV4-2 to TRBJ1-1, and TRBD1 may be the D gene, going by 5 matching bases. The origin of this receptor is a human donor in good health (CMV status not recorded). Some clones in this sample may be carry-over from other donors' samples. The sequencing sample was made of CD8+ T cells from PBMCs. The CDR3 in this case is CASSHFEGSTEAFF. The base sequence is TGTGCCAGCAGCCACTTCGAGGGGTCCACTGAAGCTTTCTTT.